A single sample is the source of the 20 T cell receptor beta chains below, sequenced in a study of identical twins. Using its own MiXCR run on the 5' RACE reads, TCRdb lists one record per CDR3 protein. The sample lists roughly 350,000 distinct CDR3 sequences; roughly an eighth were seen once. These data were likewise used in another study, on yellow fever vaccine responses in identical twins.

Sequencing used CD8+ T cells sorted from blood. The receptor source for this set is a woman aged 18-29 years in good health.

This clonotype was counted only a few times. The CDR3 is CASSFSPTYEQYF. CDR3 in DNA: TGTGCCAGCAGTTTCAGTCCTACCTACGAGCAGTACTTC. The chain joins TRBV6-6 to TRBJ2-7; no clear D. The germline V and J ends were trimmed by 4 bases and 2 bases, with 9 bases remaining between them. Germline V CDR1 and CDR2: MNHNY, SVGAGI (reference sequence). The CDR3 runs to 13 residues.

V usage is TRBV19 and J usage is TRBJ1-1, with D maybe TRBD1 (5 bases). CDR3 size: 10 residues. CDR1 is LNHDA, CDR2 SQIVND, per germline (reference sequence). With 8 bases removed from V and 7 bases from J, the gap between germline ends came to 8 bases. CDR3: CASWGSEAFF. In DNA form, the CDR3 reads TGTGCCAGTTGGGGCAGTGAAGCTTTCTTT.

This clonotype was counted many times. The chain combines TRBV15 with TRBJ2-5; D remains unclear. The CDR3 is made up of 16 amino acids. The germline V gene has CDR1 LNHNV and CDR2 YYDKDF (reference sequence). V was shortened by 4 bases and J by 4 bases, with 19 bases between the two germline ends. As DNA, the CDR3 is TGTGCCACCAGCACCCTAGGGTACACCGATCTAGAGACCCAGTACTTC. Amino acids: CATSTLGYTDLETQYF.

This clonotype was observed a few times. The rearrangement uses TRBV27 and TRBJ2-1; D gene unclear. This CDR3 is 16 amino acids long. Germline CDR1 and CDR2: MNHEY and SMNVEV (reference sequence). V was trimmed by 1 base and J by 5 bases, leaving 15 bases between them. CDR3 nucleotides: TGTGCCAGCAGTTTATTTGGTGTGAGGTCGGACAATGAGCAGTTCTTC. This codes for CASSLFGVRSDNEQFF.

The chain is built from TRBV4-1 and TRBJ1-1; D perhaps matches TRBD1 (5 bases). V lost 10 bases to trimming and J lost 0 bases, with 12 bases between them. There are 13 residues in the CDR3. Germline V lookup: CDR1 MGHRA, CDR2 YSYEKL. The CDR3 is CATTLGVNTEAFF. The CDR3 coding sequence is TGCGCCACCACGCTGGGGGTGAACACTGAAGCTTTCTTT.

The chain links TRBV23-1 to TRBJ2-7; 9 bases align to TRBD2. TRBV23-1 is classed as an ORF, of uncertain function. Unmatched junction bases numbered 18, after V lost 2 bases and J lost 1 base. The CDR3 covers 20 residues. The CDR3, as DNA: TGCGCCAGCAGTCAAGGTGGTAGGGTAGCGGGAGAGTGTCGGTCCTACGAGCAGTACTTC. The encoded protein is CASSQGGRVAGECRSYEQYF.

There are a few counts of this clonotype. The chain links TRBV28 to TRBJ2-2, with 14 nucleotides matching TRBD2. Trimming took 6 bases from V and 7 from J; bases not matched to a gene: 19. Germline V gene lookup returns CDR1 MDHEN and CDR2 SYDVKM. The CDR3 length is 20 residues. The DNA for the CDR3 is TGTGCCAGCAGCTCGGCCACCGGGACTAGCGGGAGTGCGAGGATCGGGGAGCTGTTTTTT. Translated: CASSSATGTSGSARIGELFF.

This chain uses TRBV15 with TRBJ1-2, with D maybe TRBD1 (5 bases). The CDR3 is 16 amino acids. Per the germline V gene, CDR1 is LNHNV and CDR2 is YYDKDF (reference sequence). Trimming took off 0 bases at V and 0 bases at J, with 11 bases between the two ends. CDR3 in DNA: TGTGCCACCAGCAGAGATCGACAGACGGCTAACTATGGCTACACCTTC. Translating gives CATSRDRQTANYGYTF.

In its sample, this clonotype was seen many times. This rearrangement joins TRBV5-1 to TRBJ1-2; D call uncertain. Germline V gene lookup returns CDR1 SGHRS and CDR2 YFSETQ. The CDR3 is 14 residues long. V was trimmed by 4 bases and J by 0 bases, leaving 10 bases between them. CDR3 amino acids: CASSPDGANYGYTF. CDR3 in DNA: TGCGCCAGCAGCCCGGACGGGGCTAACTATGGCTACACCTTC.

V is TRBV4-1 and J is TRBJ2-7; the D is unclear. The CDR3 has 13 residues. Germline V gene sequence: CDR1 MGHRA, CDR2 YSYEKL. The V end was cut by 0 bases, the J end by 2 bases, with 5 bases between. The CDR3 reads CASSQDTPYEQYV. CDR3 in DNA: TGCGCCAGCAGCCAAGATACCCCCTACGAGCAGTACGTC.

The V and J genes are TRBV28 and TRBJ2-3; D assignment may be TRBD1 or TRBD2 (5 bases each). The CDR3 is 15 amino acids. Germline lookup yields CDR1 MDHEN and CDR2 SYDVKM. With 1 base removed from V and 4 bases from J, the gap between germline ends came to 12 bases. The CDR3 region has the DNA TGTGCCAGCAGTTTATCCGGGACCCGGGCAGATACGCAGTATTTT. It is translated as CASSLSGTRADTQYF.

The chain joins TRBV28 to TRBJ2-1; 8 positions agree with TRBD1. Germline values: CDR1 MDHEN, CDR2 SYDVKM. Germline trimming cut 3 bases from V and 4 bases from J; bases unmatched to any gene: 8. This CDR3 has 16 residues. Here the CDR3 DNA reads TGTGCCAGCAGTTTGGAGGGGACAGGAATTTACAATGAGCAGTTCTTC. The encoded protein is CASSLEGTGIYNEQFF. Drawing the rest from reference TRBV28 and TRBJ2-1, the complete variable domain is DVKVTQSSRYLVKRTGEKVFLECVQDMDHENMFWYRQDPGLGLRLIYFSYDVKMKEKGDIPEGYSVSREKKERFSLILESASTNQTSMYLCASSLEGTGIYNEQFFGPGTRLTVL.

In its sample, this clonotype was seen many times. The chain combines TRBV12-3 or TRBV12-4 with TRBJ2-1, with 7 bases identical to TRBD2. The CDR3 is made up of 15 amino acids. The trim removed 3 bases at V and 9 bases at J, leaving 11 bases unmatched. As DNA, the CDR3 is TGTGCCAGCAGTTTGGGCGGGAGTGGGGGGAGTGAGCAGTTCTTC. Translating it yields CASSLGGSGGSEQFF.

This clonotype was counted only a few times. This CDR3 is CASSENRGRNYGYTF. The DNA for the CDR3 is TGTGCCAGCAGCGAAAACAGGGGTCGGAACTATGGCTACACCTTC. The chain joins TRBV3-1 to TRBJ1-2, with 7 bases identical to TRBD1. Germline V lookup: CDR1 LGHDT, CDR2 YNNKEL (reference sequence). With V trimmed by 5 bases and J by 2 bases, 8 bases remained unmatched. This CDR3 is 15 amino acids long.

The V and J genes are TRBV28 and TRBJ2-1; TRBD1 aligns across 8 bases. This CDR3 contains 14 residues. The trim removed 2 bases at V and 9 bases at J, leaving 6 bases unmatched. CDR1 MDHEN and CDR2 SYDVKM come from the germline V gene. CDR3 amino acids: CASSLSQGAGEQFF. CDR3 coding DNA: TGTGCCAGCAGTTTAAGCCAGGGGGCGGGTGAGCAGTTCTTC.

V gene TRBV28 combines with J gene TRBJ2-5, with 9 bases fitting TRBD1. The CDR3 extends over 16 amino acids. The V gene end was trimmed by 4 bases and the J gene end by 4 bases; junction bases not matched to a gene: 10. Germline CDR1 and CDR2: MDHEN and SYDVKM. This CDR3 reads CASSSTYGQGRETQYF. DNA of the CDR3: TGTGCCAGCAGTTCCACCTACGGACAGGGGAGAGAGACCCAGTACTTC.

The V call is TRBV21-1, the J call TRBJ2-1; no check of the table's D call, TRBD1, against the DNA was made. TRBV21-1 is described as a pseudogene. The CDR3 sequence is 15 residues long. The CDR3 DNA follows: TGTGCCAGCACCTTAACCGGGACAGGGGTCAATGAGCAGTTCTTC. Its protein is CASTLTGTGVNEQFF.

This clonotype was counted at least ten times. J is TRBJ2-7 and V is TRBV5-1; D possibly corresponds to TRBD2 (5 bases). Trimming removed 2 bases from V and 0 bases from J, with 12 bases in between. The length of the CDR3 is 15 residues. Looked up from germline, CDR1 is SGHRS and CDR2 is YFSETQ. DNA of the CDR3: TGCGCCAGCAGCTTCGTCGAACTAGGCTCCTACGAGCAGTACTTC. Translating gives CASSFVELGSYEQYF. The full variable domain, rest sourced from reference TRBV5-1 and TRBJ2-7, is KAGVTQTPRYLIKTRGQQVTLSCSPISGHRSVSWYQQTPGQGLQFLFEYFSETQRNKGNFPGRFSGRQFSNSRSEMNVSTLELGDSALYLCASSFVELGSYEQYFGPGTRLTVT.

This clonotype was seen repeatedly, ten times or more. This chain joins TRBV7-9 and TRBJ1-1, with D unresolved. Germline assignment: CDR1 SEHNR and CDR2 FQNEAQ (reference sequence). CDR3 length equals 14 residues. V gave up 5 bases and J gave up 0 bases, with 10 bases separating them. CDR3 protein: CASSDRPLNTEAFF. In DNA form, the CDR3 reads TGTGCCAGCAGCGACCGACCGTTGAACACTGAAGCTTTCTTT.

This chain joins TRBV12-3 or TRBV12-4 and TRBJ1-2; 7 nucleotides align to TRBD1. This CDR3 is built from 13 residues. Trimming took 6 bases from V and 2 from J; bases not matched to a gene: 3. CDR3 amino acids: CASRGDRNYGYTF. In nucleotides, the CDR3 is TGTGCCAGCAGGGGGGACAGAAACTATGGCTACACCTTC.